Below, 23 T cell receptor beta chains from the same sample are listed, as sequenced in a study of early T cells in non-severe SARS-CoV-2 infection. Using its own MiXCR run on the 5' RACE reads, TCRdb lists one record per CDR3 protein. The sample lists about 100,000 distinct CDR3 sequences, around 12% seen once, with about 5.7% in the top ten. Sequenced input: whole blood. These receptors all come from an adult who was a healthcare worker with PCR-confirmed SARS-CoV-2 infection or an uninfected control (not recorded which).

The chain couples TRBV19 to TRBJ1-5, with a tentative D call TRBD1 (5 bases). The CDR3 loop spans 15 amino acids. In germline, CDR1 is LNHDA, CDR2 SQIVND (reference sequence). Trimming pared 10 bases from V and 2 bases from J, leaving 18 bases between. The CDR3 region is CATQRQPGGNQPQHF. The CDR3 bases are TGTGCCACTCAACGACAGCCCGGTGGCAATCAGCCCCAGCATTTT.

This clonotype was observed many times. This chain uses TRBV12-3 or TRBV12-4 with TRBJ2-1; tentatively, D is TRBD1 or TRBD2 (5 bases each). V lost 3 bases and J 6 bases, leaving 9 bases between the germline ends. The CDR3 spans 13 residues. The CDR3 DNA is TGTGCCAGCAGTTTCGGGACGGGCAATGAGCAGTTCTTC. Translated, it gives CASSFGTGNEQFF.

This clonotype was recorded many times. CDR3 residues: CASTRRTVLLNTGELFF. CDR3 coding DNA: TGTGCCAGCACCAGGAGGACAGTTCTCTTGAACACCGGGGAGCTGTTTTTT. The rearrangement uses TRBV12-3 or TRBV12-4 and TRBJ2-2; D is perhaps TRBD1 (6 bases). The CDR3 spans 17 residues. V lost 7 bases and J 1 base, leaving 19 bases between the germline ends.

This clonotype was observed at least ten times. The chain's CDR3 is CASSHEGLSPQHF. CDR3 DNA: TGCGCCAGCAGCCATGAGGGTCTGAGTCCCCAGCATTTT. The rearrangement uses TRBV4-1 and TRBJ1-5; D is ambiguous. V lost 3 bases, J lost 10 bases, and 13 bases lay in between. The CDR3 has 13 residues. CDR1 and CDR2 (germline): MGHRA, YSYEKL.

V and J are TRBV29-1 and TRBJ2-2; 9 nucleotides agree with TRBD1. Looked up from germline, CDR1 is SQVTM and CDR2 is ANQGSEA. The CDR3 totals 14 residues. V was clipped by 5 bases and J by 7 bases; unmatched bases: 8. Written as DNA, the CDR3 is TGCAGCGTTCGGGACAGGGTGAAGGGCGGGGAGCTGTTTTTT. It translates to CSVRDRVKGGELFF.

This clonotype was picked up a small number of times. This chain uses TRBV28 with TRBJ1-3; D call uncertain. Germline V gene lookup returns CDR1 MDHEN and CDR2 SYDVKM. V was cut by 3 bases and J by 2 bases, with 8 bases left in between. CDR3 length equals 14 residues. CDR3 nucleotides: TGTGCCAGCAGTTTCTCGGTTACTGGAAACACCATATATTTT. Its translation is CASSFSVTGNTIYF.

The chain joins TRBV29-1 to TRBJ1-1, with D perhaps matching TRBD1 (6 bases). V lost 2 bases, J lost 7 bases, and 23 bases lay in between. The CDR3 consists of 16 residues. Germline V gene lookup returns CDR1 SQVTM and CDR2 ANQGSEA. The CDR3 sequence: CSVESFGVQGEGEAFF. CDR3 nucleotide sequence: TGCAGCGTTGAATCCTTTGGTGTACAGGGCGAGGGTGAAGCTTTCTTT.

This clonotype has a handful of counts. The rearrangement joins TRBV10-2 to TRBJ1-1, with no clear D. CDR1 is WSHSY, CDR2 SAAADI, per germline. The CDR3 covers 15 residues. The ends were cut back, 3 bases at V and 0 bases at J, with 11 bases in the middle. The CDR3 bases are TGCGCCAGCAGTGAATCGCGGCGCATGAACACTGAAGCTTTCTTT. It codes for CASSESRRMNTEAFF.

The table lists this clonotype with many counts. V and J are TRBV20-1 and TRBJ2-1, with 10 bases fitting TRBD1. The CDR3 sequence is 14 residues long. From germline, CDR1 is DFQATT and CDR2 SNEGSKA (reference sequence). After removal of 5 bases from V and 6 bases from J, the junction contained 7 bases not matched to a gene. This chain's CDR3 is CSAPVRDRGNEQFF. Here the CDR3 DNA reads TGCAGTGCTCCCGTCCGGGACAGGGGCAATGAGCAGTTCTTC.

In the case of this clonotype: This may come from a read error, since a much larger clone is one base off. The rearrangement uses TRBV7-7 and TRBJ2-3; 8 nucleotides line up with TRBD1. This CDR3 has 16 amino acids. The germline gives CDR1 SSHAT, CDR2 FNYEAQ (reference sequence). CDR3 bases: TGTGCCAGCAGCTTAGGGACAGGGAAACCCACAGATACGCAGTGTTTT. Its protein product is CASSLGTGKPTDTQCF.

This clonotype was picked up many times. This chain uses TRBV20-1 with TRBJ2-1, with a weak D call TRBD2 (5 bases). The CDR3 is 14 amino acids. Germline V lookup: CDR1 DFQATT, CDR2 SNEGSKA (reference sequence). The CDR3 DNA reads as TGCAGCTCTAGCATCAGCGAATCCTACAATGAGCAGTTCTTC. Translation gives CSSSISESYNEQFF.

The chain couples TRBV30 to TRBJ1-3; D might be TRBD1 (5 bases). The germline V and J ends were trimmed by 2 bases and 1 base, with 6 bases remaining between them. CDR1 and CDR2 from the germline V gene are GTSNPN and SVGIG (reference sequence). The CDR3 loop spans 13 amino acids. CDR3 region: CAWSKGSGNTIYF. The CDR3 nucleotides are TGTGCCTGGAGTAAGGGGTCTGGAAACACCATATATTTT.

This clonotype was seen only a few times. J is TRBJ2-1 and V is TRBV5-1; TRBD2 is a possible D gene (5 bases). Per germline, CDR1 SGHRS and CDR2 YFSETQ. There are 14 residues in the CDR3. The V and J ends lost 0 bases and 6 bases respectively, with 10 bases between them. In DNA, the CDR3 is TGCGCCAGCAGCTTGGCTCTAGCAGGCAATGAGCAGTTCTTC. Translating gives CASSLALAGNEQFF.

This rearrangement joins TRBV7-9 to TRBJ2-1; 7 nucleotides align to TRBD2. CDR1 SEHNR and CDR2 FQNEAQ come from the germline V gene (reference sequence). The CDR3 is 13 amino acids. Trimming cost V 8 bases and J 8 bases; bases outside gene matches: 9. The CDR3 here is CASALTSIDEQFF. CDR3 sequence (DNA): TGTGCCAGCGCCCTGACTAGCATCGATGAGCAGTTCTTC.

The chain uses TRBV10-3 and TRBJ1-1; D gene ambiguous. CDR1 and CDR2 (germline): ENHRY, SYGVKD. The V gene lost 7 bases and the J gene lost 5 bases, with 8 bases spanning the gap. The CDR3 loop spans 11 amino acids. The CDR3 coding sequence is TGTGCCATCACCGGTGGGACTGAAGCTTTCTTT. This codes for CAITGGTEAFF.

In its sample, this clonotype was seen many times. J is TRBJ2-5 and V is TRBV29-1; D remains unclear. Germline V gene lookup returns CDR1 SQVTM and CDR2 ANQGSEA. V shed 3 bases and J shed 5 bases, with 10 bases lying between them. This CDR3 has 12 amino acids. The CDR3 DNA sequence: TGCAGCGTTGAGTCGGGTCGGGAGACCCAGTACTTC. Protein sequence: CSVESGRETQYF.

This clonotype was seen more than once but under ten times. The V gene is TRBV7-9, the J gene TRBJ1-4; unclear D gene. The CDR3 consists of 14 residues. Trimming took off 1 base at V and 12 bases at J, with 15 bases between the two ends. Germline values: CDR1 SEHNR, CDR2 FQNEAQ (reference sequence). This CDR3 is CASSLEYSWEELFF. The DNA for the CDR3 is TGTGCCAGCAGCTTAGAGTACTCTTGGGAGGAACTGTTTTTT.

There are many counts of this clonotype. The chain has TRBV7-8 and TRBJ2-7; the match to TRBD2 covers 14 bases. Germline values: CDR1 SGHVS, CDR2 FQNEAQ. The junction had 4 bases not matched to a gene; V was cut back by 4 bases and J by 2 bases. CDR3 size: 16 residues. The CDR3 spells CASSSAGLAGAYEQYF. Written as DNA, the CDR3 is TGTGCCAGCAGCTCCGCGGGACTAGCGGGAGCCTACGAGCAGTACTTC.

This clonotype was observed at least ten times. The V call is TRBV6-2 or TRBV6-3, the J call TRBJ2-1, with D perhaps TRBD2 (6 bases). Germline CDR1 reads MNHEY; CDR2 reads SVGEGT. V gave up 2 bases and J gave up 6 bases, with 11 bases separating them. This CDR3 has 14 amino acids. DNA for the CDR3: TGTGCCAGCAGTTACCTGGGTAGCGGCAATGAGCAGTTCTTC. This codes for CASSYLGSGNEQFF.

This clonotype turned up a few times. V is TRBV7-9 and J is TRBJ2-3, with 7 bases fitting TRBD2. With V trimmed by 3 bases and J by 13 bases, 7 bases remained unmatched. Looked up from germline, CDR1 is SEHNR and CDR2 is FQNEAQ (reference sequence). The CDR3 runs to 12 residues. For the CDR3, the DNA is TGTGCCAGCAGCTTGGCGGGAGTGCAGGAGTATTTT. This sequence encodes CASSLAGVQEYF. Using reference TRBV7-9 and TRBJ2-3 for the parts outside the CDR3, the full variable domain is DTGVSQNPRHKITKRGQNVTFRCDPISEHNRLYWYRQTLGQGPEFLTYFQNEAQLEKSRLLSDRFSAERPKGSFSTLEIQRTEQGDSAMYLCASSLAGVQEYFGPGTRLTVL.

In its sample, this clonotype was seen many times. The chain uses TRBV20-1 and TRBJ2-7; the match to TRBD2 covers 7 bases. The CDR3 extends over 15 amino acids. Germline V gives CDR1 DFQATT, CDR2 SNEGSKA (reference sequence). V lost 6 bases to trimming and J lost 3 bases; unmatched junction nucleotides: 14. The chain's CDR3 is CSARPFREANYEQYF. The CDR3 nucleotides are TGCAGTGCCCGACCCTTCCGGGAGGCTAACTACGAGCAGTACTTC.

The rearrangement links TRBV28 to TRBJ2-6, with D hard to call. The V gene's germline CDR1 is MDHEN and CDR2 SYDVKM. V was cut by 7 bases and J by 0 bases, with 7 bases left in between. The CDR3 covers 14 residues. CDR3: CASMGASGANVLTF. Written as DNA, the CDR3 is TGTGCCAGCATGGGCGCCTCTGGGGCCAACGTCCTGACTTTC.

The chain couples TRBV9 to TRBJ2-1; TRBD2 matches 9 bases. Germline loops: CDR1 SGDLS, CDR2 YYNGEE. V gave up 4 bases and J gave up 9 bases; unmatched junction bases: 11. The CDR3 totals 15 residues. This CDR3 reads CASSPAGTSFVEQFF. DNA of the CDR3: TGTGCCAGCAGCCCAGCCGGGACTAGCTTCGTTGAGCAGTTCTTC.